The 23 T cell receptor beta chains below were found in one sample sequenced in a study of cytomegalovirus exposure and HLA in healthy donors. Primers: 60 Vbeta forward and 13 Jbeta reverse. Libraries were prepared by immunoSEQ multiplex PCR; TCRdb keeps only in-frame clonotypes and omits some of them. The data contain 150,000 to 200,000 clones, around 83% of them singletons. The sequencing input was PBMCs. All receptors come from a man aged 18 to 29 in good health and CMV-seropositive.

Of note for this clone: Its ends do not fully match the called genes, so a read error is possible. The chain couples TRBV7-8 to TRBJ2-7; 12 positions agree with TRBD2. Per the germline V gene, CDR1 is SGHVS and CDR2 is FQNEAQ. There are 13 residues in the CDR3. The CDR3 sequence is CASSLAGGDEQYF. Here the CDR3 DNA reads TGTGCCAGCAGCCTAGCGGGGGGGGACGAGCAGTACTTC.

A single count supports this clone. The CDR3 spells CSVESNEQFF. CDR3 nucleotides: TGCAGCGTTGAATCGAATGAGCAGTTCTTC. The V call is TRBV29-1, the J call TRBJ2-1; D not certain. This CDR3 has 10 amino acids. Trimming left V 2 bases short and J 7 bases short, with 3 bases between. Germline-derived CDR1 and CDR2 are SQVTM and ANQGSEA.

For the CDR3, the DNA is TGTGCCAGCAGCTTTCCGGGACTAGCGCACTCCTACGAGCAGTACTTC. This gives the protein CASSFPGLAHSYEQYF. The genes are TRBV11-2 and TRBJ2-7; 10 nucleotides match TRBD2. The CDR3 length is 16 residues. Germline V gene sequence: CDR1 SGHAT, CDR2 FQNNGV. V lost 3 bases, J lost 0 bases, and 5 bases stayed unmatched.

The V gene is TRBV19, the J gene TRBJ2-3; D is possibly TRBD1 (6 bases). The CDR3 consists of 15 residues. With 6 bases removed from V and 2 bases from J, the gap between germline ends came to 15 bases. CDR1 is LNHDA and CDR2 is SQIVND in the germline V gene (reference sequence). CDR3 region: CASSNGQFITDTQYF. CDR3 nucleotides: TGTGCCAGTAGCAACGGACAGTTTATCACAGATACGCAGTATTTT.

This clone was detected only a few times. The V gene is TRBV5-1, the J gene TRBJ2-7; the match to TRBD1 covers 10 bases. The germline gives CDR1 SGHRS, CDR2 YFSETQ. The J segment lost 3 bases and the V segment lost 2 bases, leaving 2 bases of the junction unmatched. This CDR3 contains 14 residues. The CDR3 sequence: CASSFRDRGYEQYF. CDR3 in DNA: TGCGCCAGCAGCTTCCGGGACAGGGGCTACGAGCAGTACTTC.

The chain is built from TRBV19 and TRBJ1-5, with no clear D. The CDR3 is made up of 13 amino acids. Trimming stripped 7 bases from V and 5 bases from J, with 12 bases between. CDR1 and CDR2 (germline): LNHDA, SQIVND (reference sequence). Here the CDR3 DNA reads TGTGCCAGTAAGAGGGAGACGGATCAGCCCCAGCATTTT. This sequence encodes CASKRETDQPQHF.

The rearrangement links TRBV6-1 to TRBJ2-3, with TRBD2 identical over 11 bases. CDR3 length: 15 residues. Germline CDR1 is MNHNS and CDR2 is SASEGT. V shed 8 bases, J shed 6 bases, and the junction held 10 bases outside the gene matches. CDR3: CASGDSGGAWDTQYF. CDR3 nucleotides: TGTGCCAGCGGGGATAGCGGGGGGGCCTGGGATACGCAGTATTTT.

The chain is built from TRBV18 and TRBJ1-2; D gene unclear. V was clipped by 3 bases and J by 2 bases, with 10 bases between them. CDR3 length: 14 amino acids. Germline loops: CDR1 KGHSH, CDR2 LQKENI. The CDR3 DNA follows: TGTGCCAGCTCACCTCCAGGTGGAAACTATGGCTACACCTTC. Translation: CASSPPGGNYGYTF.

V gene TRBV2 combines with J gene TRBJ1-1; D not certain. This CDR3 region has 13 residues. The germline V and J ends were trimmed by 6 bases and 6 bases, with 14 bases remaining between them. CDR1 and CDR2 from the germline V gene are SNHLY and FYNNEI. The CDR3 reads CASRTNPGAEAFF. CDR3 nucleotides: TGTGCCAGCAGGACAAACCCCGGGGCTGAAGCTTTCTTT.

This clone turned up a few times. This chain uses TRBV19 with TRBJ2-5; 10 positions agree with TRBD1. J was trimmed by 4 bases and V by 1 base; bases with no gene match: 3. CDR1 is LNHDA, CDR2 SQIVND, per germline (reference sequence). The CDR3 is made up of 15 amino acids. The CDR3 region has the DNA TGTGCCAGTAGTATAGGACAGGGGGCCCCAGAGACCCAGTACTTC. It translates to CASSIGQGAPETQYF.

V and J are TRBV7-9 and TRBJ1-2, with a weak D call TRBD1 (5 bases). The CDR3 runs to 15 residues. Trimming took 1 base from V and 3 from J, leaving 12 bases between them. CDR1 and CDR2 (germline): SEHNR, FQNEAQ (reference sequence). For the CDR3, the DNA is TGTGCCAGCAGCTTAGGTGGAGGGACCGACTATGGCTACACCTTC. This codes for CASSLGGGTDYGYTF.

V gene TRBV6-5 combines with J gene TRBJ2-7; D not resolved. Trimming removed 7 bases at V and 1 base at J, with 14 bases between. The CDR3 spans 14 residues. In germline, CDR1 is MNHEY, CDR2 SVGAGI. The CDR3 region has the DNA TGTGCCAGCACCCCCCCCGGCGGATCCTACGAGCAGTACTTC. Protein sequence: CASTPPGGSYEQYF.

The rearrangement joins TRBV19 to TRBJ2-1; D is uncertain. In germline, CDR1 is LNHDA, CDR2 SQIVND (reference sequence). This CDR3 spans 11 amino acids. Trimming shortened V by 5 bases and J by 6 bases, and 5 bases separated the two germline ends. CDR3 sequence: CASSYGNEQFF. The CDR3 nucleotides are TGTGCCAGTAGTTACGGCAATGAGCAGTTCTTC. Supplemented by reference TRBV19 and TRBJ2-1, the full variable domain reads DGGITQSPKYLFRKEGQNVTLSCEQNLNHDAMYWYRQDPGQGLRLIYYSQIVNDFQKGDIAEGYSVSREKKESFPLTVTSAQKNPTAFYLCASSYGNEQFFGPGTRLTVL.

The chain joins TRBV7-6 to TRBJ2-7; D perhaps matches TRBD2 (6 bases). The CDR3 is 14 amino acids. The ends were cut back, 7 bases at V and 6 bases at J, with 19 bases in the middle. Germline V CDR1 and CDR2: SGHVS, FNYEAQ. CDR3 region: CASNRDGGSGEQYF. The CDR3 DNA reads TGTGCCAGCAACCGAGATGGGGGGTCGGGCGAGCAGTACTTC.

Details on this clone: Other DNA sequences in the sample encode the same CDR3. J is TRBJ1-2 and V is TRBV7-2; TRBD1 might be the D (5 bases). This CDR3 comprises 13 residues. Germline-derived CDR1 and CDR2 are SGHTA and FQGNSA. Trimming took 5 bases from V and 1 from J, leaving 8 bases between them. CDR3 region: CASSATVNYGYTF. DNA of the CDR3: TGTGCCAGCAGCGCGACAGTTAACTATGGCTACACCTTC.

This chain joins TRBV5-5 and TRBJ1-6, with a possible D match to TRBD1 (6 bases). The CDR3 loop spans 15 amino acids. Trimming left V 4 bases short and J 7 bases short, with 15 bases between. Germline V lookup: CDR1 SGHKS, CDR2 YYEKEE (reference sequence). Written as DNA, the CDR3 is TGTGCCAGCAGCCTTGGGCAGGGGCAAAATTCACCCCTCCACTTT. Translating it yields CASSLGQGQNSPLHF.

The chain employs TRBV5-1 and TRBJ1-1; D is possibly TRBD1 (6 bases). Trimming shortened V by 1 base and J by 6 bases, and 7 bases separated the two germline ends. The germline CDR1 and CDR2 sequences are SGHRS and YFSETQ. CDR3 size: 12 residues. In DNA, the CDR3 is TGCGCCAGCAGCTTGACAGGGCCTGAAGCTTTCTTT. Residues: CASSLTGPEAFF.

The chain joins TRBV7-6 to TRBJ2-6; no firm D call. The ends were cut back, 5 bases at V and 0 bases at J, with 11 bases in the middle. The CDR3 has 16 residues. The V gene's germline CDR1 is SGHVS and CDR2 FNYEAQ. The CDR3 nucleotides are TGTGCCAGCAGCCCCGGCAGGCCCTCTGGGGCCAACGTCCTGACTTTC. Its protein is CASSPGRPSGANVLTF.

This clone was counted a single time. V is TRBV7-9 and J is TRBJ2-1, with TRBD1 matching 7 bases. The CDR3 extends over 16 amino acids. Germline CDR1 reads SEHNR; CDR2 reads FQNEAQ (reference sequence). The ends lost 5 bases at V and 0 bases at J; junction bases unmatched: 7. CDR3 sequence: CASSLGQRSSYNEQFF. The CDR3 DNA follows: TGTGCCAGCAGCCTGGGACAGCGAAGCTCCTACAATGAGCAGTTCTTC.

The chain joins TRBV7-2 to TRBJ2-3; D possibly corresponds to TRBD2 (7 bases). Germline loops: CDR1 SGHTA, CDR2 FQGNSA. The length of the CDR3 is 16 residues. V gave up 2 bases and J gave up 4 bases, with 16 bases separating them. CDR3 loop: CASSLRGGLPPDTQYF. The CDR3 DNA is TGTGCCAGCAGCTTAAGGGGGGGCCTTCCCCCAGATACGCAGTATTTT.

This chain uses TRBV4-1 with TRBJ1-4, with TRBD1 matching 10 bases. CDR1 and CDR2 from the germline V gene are MGHRA and YSYEKL. The V gene end was trimmed by 2 bases and the J gene end by 2 bases; junction bases not matched to a gene: 5. CDR3 length: 17 amino acids. Here the CDR3 reads CASSQPRDRGTNEKLFF. The DNA for the CDR3 is TGCGCCAGCAGCCAACCCCGGGACAGGGGCACTAATGAAAAACTGTTTTTT.

This chain connects TRBV15 to TRBJ2-7, with TRBD1 identical over 8 bases. There are 14 residues in the CDR3. V lost 3 bases to trimming and J lost 3 bases; unmatched junction nucleotides: 4. Germline lookup yields CDR1 LNHNV and CDR2 YYDKDF (reference sequence). CDR3 nucleotide sequence: TGTGCCACCAGCAGGGGGACAGGTCTCTACGAGCAGTACTTC. Residues: CATSRGTGLYEQYF.

The rearrangement links TRBV14 to TRBJ2-1, with D uncertain. CDR1 and CDR2 from the germline V gene are SGHDN and FVKESK. This CDR3 region has 12 residues. V lost 1 base, J lost 9 bases, and 7 bases lay in between. This CDR3 is CASSQGVGEQFF. CDR3 DNA sequence: TGTGCCAGCAGCCAAGGCGTTGGTGAGCAGTTCTTC.